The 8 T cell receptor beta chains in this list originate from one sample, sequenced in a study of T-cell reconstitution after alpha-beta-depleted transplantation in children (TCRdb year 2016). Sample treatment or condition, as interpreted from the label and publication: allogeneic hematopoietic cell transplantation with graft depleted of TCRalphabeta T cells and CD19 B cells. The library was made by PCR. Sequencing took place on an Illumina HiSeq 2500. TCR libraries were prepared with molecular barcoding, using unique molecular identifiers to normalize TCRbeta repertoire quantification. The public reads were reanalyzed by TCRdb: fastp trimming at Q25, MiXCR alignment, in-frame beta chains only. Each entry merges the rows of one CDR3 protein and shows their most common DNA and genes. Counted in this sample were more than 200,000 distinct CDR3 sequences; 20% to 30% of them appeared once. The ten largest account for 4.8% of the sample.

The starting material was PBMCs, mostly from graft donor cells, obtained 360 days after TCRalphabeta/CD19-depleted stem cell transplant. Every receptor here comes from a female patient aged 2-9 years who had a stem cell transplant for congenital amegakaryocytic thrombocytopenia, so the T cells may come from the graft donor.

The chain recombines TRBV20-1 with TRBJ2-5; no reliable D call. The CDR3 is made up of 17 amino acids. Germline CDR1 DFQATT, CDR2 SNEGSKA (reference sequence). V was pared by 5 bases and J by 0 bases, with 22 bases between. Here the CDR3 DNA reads TGCAGTGCTTTCCCAACCACCCAATCGGGTTACCAAGAGACCCAGTACTTC. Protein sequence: CSAFPTTQSGYQETQYF.

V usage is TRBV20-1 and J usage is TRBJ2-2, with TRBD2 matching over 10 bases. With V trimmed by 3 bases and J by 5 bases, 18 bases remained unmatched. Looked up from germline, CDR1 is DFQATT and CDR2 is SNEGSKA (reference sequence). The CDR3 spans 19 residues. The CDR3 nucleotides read TGCAGTGCTAGCTCCACTGGAACTAGCGGGGACTCTGGAACCGGGGAGCTGTTTTTT. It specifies CSASSTGTSGDSGTGELFF.

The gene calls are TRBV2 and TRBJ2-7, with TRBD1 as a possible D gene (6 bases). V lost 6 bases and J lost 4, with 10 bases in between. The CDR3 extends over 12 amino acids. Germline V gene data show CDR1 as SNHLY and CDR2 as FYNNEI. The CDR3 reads CASRYTGYEQYF. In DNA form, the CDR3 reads TGTGCCAGCAGATATACAGGGTACGAGCAGTACTTC.

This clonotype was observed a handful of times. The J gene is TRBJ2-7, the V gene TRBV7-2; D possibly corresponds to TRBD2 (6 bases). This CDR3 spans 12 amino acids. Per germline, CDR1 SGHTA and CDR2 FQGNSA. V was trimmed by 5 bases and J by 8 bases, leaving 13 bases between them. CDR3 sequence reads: CASSPGVDKQYF. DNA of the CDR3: TGTGCCAGCAGCCCGGGAGTGGATAAGCAGTACTTC.

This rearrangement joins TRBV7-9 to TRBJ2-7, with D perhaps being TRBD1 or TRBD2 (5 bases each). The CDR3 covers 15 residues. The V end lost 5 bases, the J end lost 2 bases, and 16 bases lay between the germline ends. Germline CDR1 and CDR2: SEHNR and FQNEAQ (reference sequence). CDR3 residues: CASSPGTGIPYEQYF. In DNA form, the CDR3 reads TGTGCCAGCAGCCCGGGGACGGGAATTCCCTACGAGCAGTACTTC.

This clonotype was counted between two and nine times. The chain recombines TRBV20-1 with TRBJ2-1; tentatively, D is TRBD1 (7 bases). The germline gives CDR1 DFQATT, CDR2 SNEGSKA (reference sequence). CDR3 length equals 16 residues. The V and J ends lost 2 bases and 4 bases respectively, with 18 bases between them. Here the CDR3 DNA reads TGCAGTGCTAGAAAGTCAGGGGGGTTCTCATACAATGAGCAGTTCTTC. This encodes CSARKSGGFSYNEQFF.

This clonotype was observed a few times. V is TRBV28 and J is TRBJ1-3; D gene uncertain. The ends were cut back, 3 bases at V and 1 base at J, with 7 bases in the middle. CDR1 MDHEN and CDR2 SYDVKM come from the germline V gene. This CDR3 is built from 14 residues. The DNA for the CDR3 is TGTGCCAGCAGTTTCGAGATTTCTGGAAACACCATATATTTT. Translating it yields CASSFEISGNTIYF.

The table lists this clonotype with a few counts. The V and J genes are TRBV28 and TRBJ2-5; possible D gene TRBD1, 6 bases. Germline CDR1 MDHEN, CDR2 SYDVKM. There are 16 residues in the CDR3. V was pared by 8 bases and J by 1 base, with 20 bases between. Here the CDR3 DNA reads TGTGCCAGCTTAGGGGGAAGTAGGGGGTTCCAAGAGACCCAGTACTTC. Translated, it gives CASLGGSRGFQETQYF.